This entry lists 30 T cell receptor beta chains sequenced from one sample in a study of blood T cell repertoires in COVID-19. The data were produced by immunoSEQ multiplex PCR, yet TCRdb's version contains in-frame clones alone and is incomplete. Altogether over 100,000 clones are present, 82% being singletons, with the ten largest covering around 4.5%. The sample taken for sequencing was peripheral blood. The receptors originated from a woman aged 70-85 years with acute or convalescent COVID-19.

The rearrangement uses TRBV5-1 and TRBJ1-4, with 8 positions matching TRBD1. Germline V gene sequence: CDR1 SGHRS, CDR2 YFSETQ. The CDR3 runs to 15 residues. After removal of 6 bases from V and 2 bases from J, the junction contained 6 bases not matched to a gene. The CDR3 here is CASNSGGWTNEKLFF. In DNA, the CDR3 is TGCGCCAGCAACTCAGGGGGCTGGACTAATGAAAAACTGTTTTTT.

Concerning this clone: A read error may account for a junction end that differs from germline. The V gene is TRBV7-9, the J gene TRBJ1-1, with 10 bases lining up with TRBD1. This CDR3 has 15 residues. Looked up from germline, CDR1 is SEHNR and CDR2 is FQNEAQ (reference sequence). The CDR3 region is CVSSSGQGTTTEAFF. The CDR3 region has the DNA TGTGTCAGCAGCTCGGGACAGGGGACGACCACTGAAGCTTTCTTT.

This chain connects TRBV7-9 to TRBJ2-7, with D perhaps matching TRBD2 (6 bases). V gave up 5 bases and J gave up 1 base, with 9 bases separating them. CDR3 length: 13 amino acids. Germline V gene lookup returns CDR1 SEHNR and CDR2 FQNEAQ (reference sequence). The CDR3 sequence is CASSRGESYEQYF. DNA for the CDR3: TGTGCCAGCAGCCGCGGGGAATCCTACGAGCAGTACTTC. The entire variable domain, with the rest obtained from reference TRBV7-9 and TRBJ2-7, is as follows: DTGVSQNPRHKITKRGQNVTFRCDPISEHNRLYWYRQTLGQGPEFLTYFQNEAQLEKSRLLSDRFSAERPKGSFSTLEIQRTEQGDSAMYLCASSRGESYEQYFGPGTRLTVT.

The chain is built from TRBV7-9 and TRBJ2-1, with TRBD1 matching 8 bases. The V gene's germline CDR1 is SEHNR and CDR2 FQNEAQ (reference sequence). The CDR3 is made up of 15 amino acids. V lost 4 bases to trimming and J lost 5 bases; unmatched junction nucleotides: 7. The CDR3 sequence: CASSYGQGNNNEQFF. The CDR3 nucleotides read TGTGCCAGCAGCTATGGACAGGGTAACAACAATGAGCAGTTCTTC.

This clone occurred once. This sequence joins TRBV3-1 (or the pseudogene TRBV3-2) and TRBJ2-3; 8 bases line up with TRBD2. Germline V lookup: CDR1 LGHDT, CDR2 YNNKEL (reference sequence). The CDR3 consists of 14 residues. V lost 0 bases and J lost 11; bases outside the gene matches: 7. The CDR3: CASSQDPYGGVQYF. As DNA, the CDR3 is TGTGCCAGCAGCCAAGACCCTTACGGGGGGGTGCAGTATTTT.

The chain links TRBV18 to TRBJ1-1; D remains unclear. Germline V CDR1 and CDR2: KGHSH, LQKENI. The V end was cut by 2 bases, the J end by 0 bases, with 4 bases between. The CDR3 covers 13 residues. CDR3 residues: CASSPGVNTEAFF. The CDR3 DNA follows: TGTGCCAGCTCACCAGGAGTGAACACTGAAGCTTTCTTT.

There are a few counts of this clone. The V gene is TRBV20-1, the J gene TRBJ2-1, with D unresolved. The V end lost 3 bases, the J end lost 0 bases, and 15 bases lay between the germline ends. The V gene's germline CDR1 is DFQATT and CDR2 SNEGSKA (reference sequence). This CDR3 contains 16 residues. The CDR3 DNA sequence: TGCAGTGCTAGTCCCCTATCCGATAGCTCCTACAATGAGCAGTTCTTC. Translated: CSASPLSDSSYNEQFF.

As regards this clone: The sample has other DNA sequences that encode this CDR3 too. The CDR3 protein is CATSDPTDTQYF. The CDR3 region has the DNA TGTGCCACCAGTGATCCAACAGATACGCAGTATTTT. The chain recombines TRBV24-1 with TRBJ2-3; D uncertain. The CDR3 sequence is 12 residues long. Germline CDR1 is KGHDR and CDR2 is SFDVKD. V lost 3 bases, J lost 3 bases, and 3 bases lay in between.

The chain combines TRBV20-1 with TRBJ2-2, with TRBD1 matching over 7 bases. This CDR3 contains 17 residues. The germline V gene has CDR1 DFQATT and CDR2 SNEGSKA (reference sequence). With V trimmed by 3 bases and J by 5 bases, 15 bases remained unmatched. The CDR3 region is CSASTGTARLRTGELFF. CDR3 nucleotides: TGCAGTGCTAGTACCGGGACAGCAAGGCTGAGGACCGGGGAGCTGTTTTTT.

The genes are TRBV6-5 and TRBJ1-2, with TRBD1 as a possible D gene (5 bases). Germline CDR1 and CDR2: MNHEY and SVGAGI. Trimming took off 2 bases at V and 4 bases at J, with 17 bases between the two ends. The CDR3 is 16 residues long. Here the CDR3 reads CASSYTPGVATYGYTF. CDR3 nucleotide sequence: TGTGCCAGCAGTTACACCCCGGGGGTTGCTACCTATGGCTACACCTTC.

The rearrangement links TRBV4-3 to TRBJ2-1, with TRBD2 matching 7 bases. Germline CDR1 is LGHNA and CDR2 is YSLEER. The trim removed 0 bases at V and 3 bases at J, leaving 5 bases unmatched. This CDR3 has 16 amino acids. CDR3 nucleotides: TGCGCCAGCAGCCAAGATCTAGCGGACGTCTACAATGAGCAGTTCTTC. Protein product: CASSQDLADVYNEQFF.

This chain links TRBV7-2 with TRBJ1-5; 7 positions agree with TRBD1. This CDR3 spans 15 amino acids. Looked up from germline, CDR1 is SGHTA and CDR2 is FQGNSA. V gave up 5 bases and J gave up 0 bases; unmatched junction bases: 4. Here the CDR3 DNA reads TGTGCCAGCAGCCCAAACAGGGGTAGCAATCAGCCCCAGCATTTT. Protein product: CASSPNRGSNQPQHF.

The chain combines TRBV6-2 or TRBV6-3 with TRBJ1-2; D uncertain. The CDR3 covers 13 residues. The germline gives CDR1 MNHEY, CDR2 SVGEGT. Between the trimmed V and J ends, which lost 6 bases and 4 bases, there was a span of 12 bases. The CDR3 spells CASSPPGGYGYTF. In nucleotides, the CDR3 is TGTGCCAGCAGCCCCCCGGGAGGCTATGGCTACACCTTC.

The chain has TRBV19 and TRBJ1-2; 8 nucleotides align to TRBD1. Trimming removed 7 bases from V and 8 bases from J; junction bases left unmatched: 6. Germline CDR1 reads LNHDA; CDR2 reads SQIVND (reference sequence). The CDR3 has 12 amino acids. CDR3 DNA sequence: TGTGCCAGTAACCAGGGGGCGCGGGGCTACACCTTC. Its translation is CASNQGARGYTF.

V gene TRBV27 combines with J gene TRBJ1-6, with unresolved D. This CDR3 contains 13 residues. V was clipped by 2 bases and J by 9 bases, with 8 bases between them. Germline lookup yields CDR1 MNHEY and CDR2 SMNVEV (reference sequence). The CDR3 reads CASSLRSFSPLHF. DNA for the CDR3: TGTGCCAGCAGTTTAAGGAGTTTTTCACCCCTCCACTTT.

The rearrangement uses TRBV6-2 or TRBV6-3 and TRBJ1-6, with 7 nucleotides matching TRBD1. The V gene end was trimmed by 5 bases and the J gene end by 10 bases; junction bases not matched to a gene: 11. The CDR3 contains 15 residues. Germline CDR1 is MNHEY and CDR2 is SVGEGT. The CDR3 DNA follows: TGTGCCAGCAGTCGGGGCTGGAGGGGGCCATCACCCCTCCACTTT. Protein product: CASSRGWRGPSPLHF.

The J gene is TRBJ1-2, the V gene TRBV15; possible D gene TRBD1, 6 bases. The CDR3 is 15 residues long. The V end lost 0 bases, the J end lost 7 bases, and 15 bases lay between the germline ends. Germline V gene lookup returns CDR1 LNHNV and CDR2 YYDKDF (reference sequence). The CDR3 DNA reads as TGTGCCACCAGCAGAGATCGAACAGGGTCAGGTGGCTACACCTTC. It encodes CATSRDRTGSGGYTF.

The genes are TRBV15 and TRBJ1-1, with unresolved D. The germline CDR1 and CDR2 sequences are LNHNV and YYDKDF (reference sequence). Trimming took off 0 bases at V and 1 base at J, with 6 bases between the two ends. The CDR3 loop spans 14 amino acids. This chain's CDR3 is CATSREGGNTEAFF. CDR3 coding DNA: TGTGCCACCAGCAGAGAAGGCGGGAACACTGAAGCTTTCTTT.

J is TRBJ1-1 and V is TRBV5-1; weak D call: TRBD1 (6 bases). Germline values: CDR1 SGHRS, CDR2 YFSETQ. V was cut by 0 bases and J by 4 bases, with 16 bases left in between. The CDR3 has 16 amino acids. CDR3 DNA: TGCGCCAGCAGCTTGGGCAGGACAGCCTCTTTCACTGAAGCTTTCTTT. Protein: CASSLGRTASFTEAFF. Looking up the rest from reference TRBV5-1 and TRBJ1-1 gives the full variable domain: KAGVTQTPRYLIKTRGQQVTLSCSPISGHRSVSWYQQTPGQGLQFLFEYFSETQRNKGNFPGRFSGRQFSNSRSEMNVSTLELGDSALYLCASSLGRTASFTEAFFGQGTRLTVV.

This clone was counted a single time. CDR3 sequence: CASSEAGSSEAFF. The CDR3 DNA reads as TGTGCCAGCAGTGAGGCCGGGAGTTCCGAAGCTTTCTTT. The rearrangement uses TRBV6-1 and TRBJ1-1; D is undetermined. In germline, CDR1 is MNHNS, CDR2 SASEGT. Trimming took off 3 bases at V and 8 bases at J, with 13 bases between the two ends. This CDR3 comprises 13 residues.

The V call is TRBV11-2, the J call TRBJ2-5; 7 nucleotides agree with TRBD2. V dropped 9 bases and J dropped 2; count of bases not matched to a gene: 15. This CDR3 contains 16 residues. Germline values: CDR1 SGHAT, CDR2 FQNNGV. CDR3 nucleotide sequence: TGTGCCAGTAAAAAAGGCGGGCTAGCGGAGCAAGAGACCCAGTACTTC. Its translation: CASKKGGLAEQETQYF.

The V call is TRBV7-8, the J call TRBJ2-1; D gene uncertain. Trimming removed 5 bases from V and 7 bases from J, with 6 bases in between. The CDR3 is made up of 11 amino acids. Germline loops: CDR1 SGHVS, CDR2 FQNEAQ. CDR3 coding DNA: TGTGCCAGCAGCCATAAAAATGAGCAGTTCTTC. Amino acids: CASSHKNEQFF. The whole variable domain, filled in from reference TRBV7-8 and TRBJ2-1, reads GAGVSQSPRYKVAKRGQDVALRCDPISGHVSLFWYQQALGQGPEFLTYFQNEAQLDKSGLPSDRFFAERPEGSVSTLKIQRTQQEDSAVYLCASSHKNEQFFGPGTRLTVL.

This rearrangement joins TRBV6-5 to TRBJ2-2, with 11 bases fitting TRBD2. The V segment lost 0 bases and the J segment 6 bases; nucleotides outside the gene matches: 3. The germline V gene encodes CDR1 MNHEY and CDR2 SVGAGI. The CDR3 loop spans 16 amino acids. The DNA for the CDR3 is TGTGCCAGCAGTTACTCGGGTAGCGGGGGGGCCGGGGAGCTGTTTTTT. Its protein is CASSYSGSGGAGELFF.

This rearrangement joins TRBV18 to TRBJ2-7; 8 nucleotides agree with TRBD1. The CDR3 runs to 13 residues. Trimming removed 3 bases from V and 7 bases from J; junction bases left unmatched: 5. Germline-derived CDR1 and CDR2 are KGHSH and LQKENI. CDR3: CASSPQGAGEQYV. The DNA of the CDR3 is TGTGCCAGCTCACCCCAGGGGGCGGGGGAGCAGTACGTC.

The rearrangement uses TRBV6-5 and TRBJ2-5; weak D call: TRBD1 (6 bases). The V gene lost 6 bases and the J gene lost 2 bases, with 10 bases spanning the gap. The length of the CDR3 is 13 residues. Germline values: CDR1 MNHEY, CDR2 SVGAGI. The CDR3 DNA is TGTGCCAGCAGCCCAAGGGGGCAAGAGACCCAGTACTTC. Amino acids: CASSPRGQETQYF.

This clone was counted a single time. The chain joins TRBV7-2 to TRBJ1-5; D not resolved. This CDR3 spans 15 amino acids. V lost 0 bases and J lost 2, with 8 bases in between. Germline lookup yields CDR1 SGHTA and CDR2 FQGNSA. For the CDR3, the DNA is TGTGCCAGCAGCTTAGCGAACAGTGGCAATCAGCCCCAGCATTTT. Translated: CASSLANSGNQPQHF.

The chain has TRBV11-3 and TRBJ2-2, with TRBD2 as a possible D gene (5 bases). The CDR3 spans 13 residues. Germline V gives CDR1 SGHNT, CDR2 YENEEA. V was shortened by 6 bases and J by 1 base, with 6 bases between the two germline ends. The CDR3 bases are TGTGCCAGCAGTCGGGGGAACACCGGGGAGCTGTTTTTT. It is translated as CASSRGNTGELFF.

The gene calls are TRBV10-2 and TRBJ1-2; the match to TRBD1 covers 12 bases. Unmatched junction bases numbered 5, after V lost 6 bases and J lost 3 bases. The CDR3 totals 15 residues. Germline CDR1 and CDR2: WSHSY and SAAADI. DNA for the CDR3: TGCGCCAGCAGGCAGGGACAGGGGGCAGACTATGGCTACACCTTC. It encodes CASRQGQGADYGYTF.

This chain joins TRBV5-4 and TRBJ2-1, with D possibly being TRBD1 (5 bases). With 4 bases removed from V and 6 bases from J, the gap between germline ends came to 17 bases. CDR1 SGHNT and CDR2 YYREEE come from the germline V gene (reference sequence). CDR3 size: 15 residues. CDR3 nucleotide sequence: TGTGCCAGCAGCCCCTCCCAGGGTTTCGGCAATGAGCAGTTCTTC. It codes for CASSPSQGFGNEQFF.

The chain joins TRBV29-1 to TRBJ1-4; maybe TRBD1 (6 bases). V was trimmed by 2 bases and J by 4 bases, leaving 11 bases between them. The CDR3 runs to 14 residues. The germline V gene has CDR1 SQVTM and CDR2 ANQGSEA. This chain's CDR3 is CSVELDSSNEKLFF. CDR3 nucleotides: TGCAGCGTTGAACTGGACAGTAGTAATGAAAAACTGTTTTTT.